The source of this T cell receptor (beta chain) is a study of chemoradiotherapy in HPV16-positive cancers. The protocol was immunoSEQ multiplex PCR, while the TCRdb copy is restricted to in-frame clones and leaves out a portion. The sample records about 21,000 clones, around 85% being singletons. Samples were taken several times over chemoradiotherapy. Broader study findings: In HPV16-positive patients, HPV-responsive T-cell expansion tracked better recurrence-free survival. The functional HPV-specific definition rests on just two HPV16-positive patients.

The CDR3 is 15 amino acids. Germline trimming cut 6 bases from V and 7 bases from J; bases unmatched to any gene: 9. Germline V gene sequence: CDR1 MGHDK, CDR2 SYGVNS. As regards this clone: The antigen is undetermined.

J is TRBJ2-7 and V is TRBV25-1; TRBD2 aligns across 13 bases. Sample: blood, taken from a patient who underwent chemoradiotherapy. The origin of this receptor is a human donor with HPV-associated anogenital cancer. The CDR3 is CASSGKGLAGREQYF. The CDR3 region has the DNA TGTGCCAGCAGCGGGAAGGGACTAGCGGGGCGGGAGCAGTACTTC.